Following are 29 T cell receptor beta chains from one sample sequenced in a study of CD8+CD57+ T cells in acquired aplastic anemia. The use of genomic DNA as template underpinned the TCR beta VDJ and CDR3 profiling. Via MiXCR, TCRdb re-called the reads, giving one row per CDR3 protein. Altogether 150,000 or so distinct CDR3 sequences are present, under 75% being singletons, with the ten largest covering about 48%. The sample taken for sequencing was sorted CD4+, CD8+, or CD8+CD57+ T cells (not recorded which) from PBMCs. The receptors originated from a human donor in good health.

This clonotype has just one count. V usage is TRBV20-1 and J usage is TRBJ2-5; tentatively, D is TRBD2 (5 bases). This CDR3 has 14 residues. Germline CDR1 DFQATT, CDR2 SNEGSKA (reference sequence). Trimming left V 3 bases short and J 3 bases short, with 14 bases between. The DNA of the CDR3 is TGCAGTGCTAGGGTCCCACCAGCGGAAGAGACCCAGTACTTC. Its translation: CSARVPPAEETQYF.

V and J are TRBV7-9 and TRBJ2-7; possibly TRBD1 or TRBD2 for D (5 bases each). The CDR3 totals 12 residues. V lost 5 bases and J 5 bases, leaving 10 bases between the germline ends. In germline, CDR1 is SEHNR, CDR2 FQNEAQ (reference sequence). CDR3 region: CASSAGTDEQYF. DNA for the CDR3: TGTGCCAGCAGCGCCGGGACGGACGAGCAGTACTTC.

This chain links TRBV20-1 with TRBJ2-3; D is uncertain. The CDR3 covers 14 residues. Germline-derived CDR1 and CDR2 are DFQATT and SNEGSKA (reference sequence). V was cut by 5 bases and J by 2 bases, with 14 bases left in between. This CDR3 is CSARGVAPTDTQYF. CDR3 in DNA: TGCAGTGCTCGAGGTGTGGCTCCCACAGATACGCAGTATTTT.

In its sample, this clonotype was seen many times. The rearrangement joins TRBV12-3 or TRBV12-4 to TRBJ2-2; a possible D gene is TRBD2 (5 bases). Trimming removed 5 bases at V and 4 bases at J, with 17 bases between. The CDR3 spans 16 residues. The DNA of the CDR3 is TGTGCCAGCAGTCGCTCCCGGGATGGGCTCACCGGGGAGCTGTTTTTT. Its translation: CASSRSRDGLTGELFF.

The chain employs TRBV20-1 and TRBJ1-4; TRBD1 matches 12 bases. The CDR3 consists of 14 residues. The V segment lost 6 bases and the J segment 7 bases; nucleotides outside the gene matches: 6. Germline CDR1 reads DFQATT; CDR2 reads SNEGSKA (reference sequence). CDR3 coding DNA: TGCAGTGCCCATTGGGGACAGGGGGCTGAAAAACTGTTTTTT. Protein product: CSAHWGQGAEKLFF.

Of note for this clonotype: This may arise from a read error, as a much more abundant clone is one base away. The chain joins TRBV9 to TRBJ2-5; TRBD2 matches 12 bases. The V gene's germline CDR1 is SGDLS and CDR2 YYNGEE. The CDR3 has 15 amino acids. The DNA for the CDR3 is TGTGCCAGCACCCCGACTAGCGGGAGAGGAGAGACCCTGTACTTC. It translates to CASTPTSGRGETLYF.

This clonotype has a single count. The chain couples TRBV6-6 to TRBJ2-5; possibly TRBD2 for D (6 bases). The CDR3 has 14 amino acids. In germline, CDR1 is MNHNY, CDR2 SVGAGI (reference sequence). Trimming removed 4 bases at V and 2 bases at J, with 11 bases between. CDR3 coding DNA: TGTGCCAGCAGTTTCGGGACTCAGCAAGAGACCCAGTACTTC. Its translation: CASSFGTQQETQYF.

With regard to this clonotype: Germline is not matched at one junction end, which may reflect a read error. The CDR3 sequence: CASSLDSWDTQYF. CDR3 nucleotide sequence: TGTGCTAGCAGCTTAGATTCTTGGGATACGCAGTATTTT. This rearrangement joins TRBV7-7 to TRBJ2-3, with unresolved D. In germline, CDR1 is SSHAT, CDR2 FNYEAQ (reference sequence). The CDR3 contains 13 residues.

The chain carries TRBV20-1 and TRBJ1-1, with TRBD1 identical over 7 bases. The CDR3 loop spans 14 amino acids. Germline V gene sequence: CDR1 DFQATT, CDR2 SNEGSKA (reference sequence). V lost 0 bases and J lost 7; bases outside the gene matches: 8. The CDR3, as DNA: TGCAGTGCTAGAGACCCACAGGGGTATGGTGAAGCTTTCTTT. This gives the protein CSARDPQGYGEAFF.

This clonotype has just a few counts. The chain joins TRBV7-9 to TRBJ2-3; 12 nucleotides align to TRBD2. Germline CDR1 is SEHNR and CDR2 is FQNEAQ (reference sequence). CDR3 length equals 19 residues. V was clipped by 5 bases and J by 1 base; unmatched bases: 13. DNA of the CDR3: TGTGCCAGCAGCGGGCAGACCGGGACTAGCGGGTGGGGCACAGATACGCAGTATTTT. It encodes CASSGQTGTSGWGTDTQYF.

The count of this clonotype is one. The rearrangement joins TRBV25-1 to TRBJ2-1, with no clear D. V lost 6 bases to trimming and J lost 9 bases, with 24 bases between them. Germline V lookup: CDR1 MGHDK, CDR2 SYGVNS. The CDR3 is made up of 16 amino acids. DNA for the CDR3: TGTGCCAGCAGCCTTCTCAATTCCGGGCCCCCGAGTGAGCAGTTCTTC. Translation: CASSLLNSGPPSEQFF.

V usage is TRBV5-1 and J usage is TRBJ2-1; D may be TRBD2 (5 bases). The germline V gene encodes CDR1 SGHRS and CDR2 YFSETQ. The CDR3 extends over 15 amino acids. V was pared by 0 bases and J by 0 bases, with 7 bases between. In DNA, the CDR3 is TGCGCCAGCAGCTTGGTAGGGAGCTCCTACAATGAGCAGTTCTTC. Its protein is CASSLVGSSYNEQFF.

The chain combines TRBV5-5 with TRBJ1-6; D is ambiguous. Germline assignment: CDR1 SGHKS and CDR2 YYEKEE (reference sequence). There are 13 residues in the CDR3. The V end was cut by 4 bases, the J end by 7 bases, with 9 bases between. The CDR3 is CASSASPNSPLHF. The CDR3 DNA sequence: TGTGCCAGCAGCGCCAGCCCGAATTCACCCCTCCACTTT.

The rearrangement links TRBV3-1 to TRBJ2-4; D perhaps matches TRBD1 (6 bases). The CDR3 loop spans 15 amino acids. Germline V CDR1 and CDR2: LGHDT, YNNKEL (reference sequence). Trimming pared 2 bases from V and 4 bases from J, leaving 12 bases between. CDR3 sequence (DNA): TGTGCCAGCAGCCAATGGCAGGGGTTAAAAAACATTCAGTACTTC. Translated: CASSQWQGLKNIQYF.

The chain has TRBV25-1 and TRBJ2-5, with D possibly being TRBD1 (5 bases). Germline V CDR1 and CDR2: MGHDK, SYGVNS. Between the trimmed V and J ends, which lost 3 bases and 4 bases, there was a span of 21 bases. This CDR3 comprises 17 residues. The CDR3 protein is CASSDGSVTEPLETQYF. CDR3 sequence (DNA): TGTGCCAGCAGTGACGGGTCCGTGACAGAACCCCTAGAGACCCAGTACTTC.

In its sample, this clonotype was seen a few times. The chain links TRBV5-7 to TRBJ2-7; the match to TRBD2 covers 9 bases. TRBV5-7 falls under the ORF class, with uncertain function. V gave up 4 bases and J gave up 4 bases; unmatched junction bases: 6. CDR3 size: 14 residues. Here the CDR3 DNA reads TGTGCCAGCAGCCCCGGGACTAGCCTGTACGAGCAGTACTTC. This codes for CASSPGTSLYEQYF.

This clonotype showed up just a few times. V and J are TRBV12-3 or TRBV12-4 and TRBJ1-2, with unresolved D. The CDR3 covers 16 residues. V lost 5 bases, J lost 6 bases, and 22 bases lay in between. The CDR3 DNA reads TGTGCCAGCAGTCTCATCCCAGGTCTGGGAAGAAATGGCTACACCTTC. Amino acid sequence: CASSLIPGLGRNGYTF.

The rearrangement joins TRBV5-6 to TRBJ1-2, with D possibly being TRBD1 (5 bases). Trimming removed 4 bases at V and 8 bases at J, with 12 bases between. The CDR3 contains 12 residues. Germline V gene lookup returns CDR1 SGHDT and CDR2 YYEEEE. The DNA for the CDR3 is TGTGCCAGCAGCCTGGTGGGGGTGGGCTACACCTTC. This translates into CASSLVGVGYTF.

CDR3 sequence reads: CASSLGARGSLDEQFF. Written as DNA, the CDR3 is TGTGCCAGCAGCTTAGGGGCCAGGGGTTCTCTCGATGAGCAGTTCTTC. The chain combines TRBV7-9 with TRBJ2-1; a weak D match, TRBD1 (6 bases). This CDR3 comprises 16 residues. V was clipped by 1 base and J by 8 bases, with 18 bases between them. Germline V gene data show CDR1 as SEHNR and CDR2 as FQNEAQ (reference sequence).

Here the CDR3 DNA reads TGTGCCATCAGTGACCCGACGGCCAACACTGAAGCTTTCTTT. Protein sequence: CAISDPTANTEAFF. The rearrangement links TRBV10-3 to TRBJ1-1; D uncertain. V shed 3 bases and J shed 2 bases, with 10 bases lying between them. The CDR3 is made up of 14 amino acids. CDR1 and CDR2 (germline): ENHRY, SYGVKD.

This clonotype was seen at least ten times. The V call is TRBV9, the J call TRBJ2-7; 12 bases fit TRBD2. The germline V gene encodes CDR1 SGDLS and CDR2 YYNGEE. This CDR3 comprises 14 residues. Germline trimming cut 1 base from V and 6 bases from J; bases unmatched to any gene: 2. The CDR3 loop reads CASSVSLAGGEQYF. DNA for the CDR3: TGTGCCAGCAGCGTATCACTAGCGGGGGGCGAGCAGTACTTC.

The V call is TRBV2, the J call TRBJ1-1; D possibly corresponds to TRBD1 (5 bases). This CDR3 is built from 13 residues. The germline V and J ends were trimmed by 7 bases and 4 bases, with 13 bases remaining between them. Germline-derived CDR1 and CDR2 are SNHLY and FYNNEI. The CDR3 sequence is CASTGNGGTEAFF. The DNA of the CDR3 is TGTGCCAGCACAGGCAATGGGGGCACTGAAGCTTTCTTT.

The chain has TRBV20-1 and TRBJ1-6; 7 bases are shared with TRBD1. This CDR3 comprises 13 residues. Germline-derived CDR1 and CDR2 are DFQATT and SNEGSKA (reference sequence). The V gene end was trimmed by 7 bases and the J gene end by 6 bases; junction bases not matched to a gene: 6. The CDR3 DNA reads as TGCAGTGTCGGGACAGAAACTAATTCACCCCTCCACTTT. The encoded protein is CSVGTETNSPLHF.

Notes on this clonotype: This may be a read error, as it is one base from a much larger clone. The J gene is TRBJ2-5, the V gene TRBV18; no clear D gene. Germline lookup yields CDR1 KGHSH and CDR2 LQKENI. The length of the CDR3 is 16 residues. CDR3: CASSPPGTRNQETRYF. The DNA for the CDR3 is TGTGCCAGCTCACCACCGGGTACGCGTAACCAAGAGACCCGGTACTTC.

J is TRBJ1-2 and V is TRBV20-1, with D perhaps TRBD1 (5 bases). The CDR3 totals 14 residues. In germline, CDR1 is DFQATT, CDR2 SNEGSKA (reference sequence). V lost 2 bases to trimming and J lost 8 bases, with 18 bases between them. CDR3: CSARRGSRNPGYTF. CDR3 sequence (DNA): TGCAGTGCTAGAAGGGGTTCACGAAACCCAGGCTACACCTTC.

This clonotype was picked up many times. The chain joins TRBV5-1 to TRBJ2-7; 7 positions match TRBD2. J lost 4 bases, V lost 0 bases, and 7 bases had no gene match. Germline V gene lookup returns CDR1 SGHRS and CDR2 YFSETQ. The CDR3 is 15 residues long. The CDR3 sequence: CASSLAISSGYEQYF. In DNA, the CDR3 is TGCGCCAGCAGCTTGGCCATTTCTAGCGGATACGAGCAGTACTTC. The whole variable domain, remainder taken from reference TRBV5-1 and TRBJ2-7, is KAGVTQTPRYLIKTRGQQVTLSCSPISGHRSVSWYQQTPGQGLQFLFEYFSETQRNKGNFPGRFSGRQFSNSRSEMNVSTLELGDSALYLCASSLAISSGYEQYFGPGTRLTVT.

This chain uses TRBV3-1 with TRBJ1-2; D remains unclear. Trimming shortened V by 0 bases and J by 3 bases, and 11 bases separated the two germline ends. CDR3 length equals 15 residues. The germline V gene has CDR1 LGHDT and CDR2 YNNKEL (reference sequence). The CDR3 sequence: CASSQDGIFDYGYTF. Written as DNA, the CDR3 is TGTGCCAGCAGCCAAGATGGGATTTTCGACTATGGCTACACCTTC.

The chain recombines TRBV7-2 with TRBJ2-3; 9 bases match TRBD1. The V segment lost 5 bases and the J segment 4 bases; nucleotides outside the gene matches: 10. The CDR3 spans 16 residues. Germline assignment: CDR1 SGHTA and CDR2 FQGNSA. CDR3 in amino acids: CASSTLQGAVADTQYF. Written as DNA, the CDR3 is TGTGCCAGCAGCACCCTACAGGGGGCAGTTGCAGATACGCAGTATTTT. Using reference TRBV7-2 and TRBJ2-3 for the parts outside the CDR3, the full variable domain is GAGVSQSPSNKVTEKGKDVELRCDPISGHTALYWYRQSLGQGLEFLIYFQGNSAPDKSGLPSDRFSAERTGGSVSTLTIQRTQQEDSAVYLCASSTLQGAVADTQYFGPGTRLTVL.

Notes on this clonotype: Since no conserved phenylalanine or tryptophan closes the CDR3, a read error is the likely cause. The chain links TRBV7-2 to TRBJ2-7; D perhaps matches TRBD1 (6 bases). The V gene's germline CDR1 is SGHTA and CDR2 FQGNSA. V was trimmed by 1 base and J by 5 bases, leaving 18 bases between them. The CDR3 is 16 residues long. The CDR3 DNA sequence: TGTGCCAGCAGCTTAGTATACAGGGCATTTGCCGACGAGCAGTACCTC. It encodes CASSLVYRAFADEQYL.